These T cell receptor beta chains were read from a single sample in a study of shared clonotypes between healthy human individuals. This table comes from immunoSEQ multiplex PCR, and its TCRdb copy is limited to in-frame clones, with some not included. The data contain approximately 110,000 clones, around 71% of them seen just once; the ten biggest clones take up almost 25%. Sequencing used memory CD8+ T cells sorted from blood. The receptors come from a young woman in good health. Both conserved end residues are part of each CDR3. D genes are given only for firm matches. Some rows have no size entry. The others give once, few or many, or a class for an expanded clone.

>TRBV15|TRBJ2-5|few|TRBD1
TGTGCCACCAGCAGAGGGATCCGGACAGGGGAGTTGGAGACCCAGTACTTC
CATSRGIRTGELETQYF
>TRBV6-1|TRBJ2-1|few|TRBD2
TGTGCCAGCAGTGACTTAGCGGGAGGGCCGAATGAGCAGTTCTTC
CASSDLAGGPNEQFF
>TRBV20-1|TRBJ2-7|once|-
TGCAGTGCTAGCCCAAACTACGAGCAGTACTTC
CSASPNYEQYF
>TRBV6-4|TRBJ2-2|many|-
TGTGCCAGCAGTGACTCGACGAGGGGGTTGGACACCGGGGAGCTGTTTTTT
CASSDSTRGLDTGELFF
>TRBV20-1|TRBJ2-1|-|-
TGCAGTGTTTCCCGCGCGGAACAGCAGTTCTTC
CSVSRAEQQFF
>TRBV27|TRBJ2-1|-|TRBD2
TGTGCCAGCAGCATACTAGCGGGCATCTACAATGAGCAGTTCTTC
CASSILAGIYNEQFF
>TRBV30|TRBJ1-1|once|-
TGTGCCTGGAGTGTGTGGGGGAGGGGCACTGAAGCTTTCTTT
CAWSVWGRGTEAFF
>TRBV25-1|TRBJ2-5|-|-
TGTGCCAGCAGTGCCCTGGCCGGACAGAAAATTCAAGAGACCCAGTACTTC
CASSALAGQKIQETQYF
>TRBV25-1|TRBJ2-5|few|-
TGTGCCAGCAGGGGCGAAGAGACCCAGTACTTC
CASRGEETQYF
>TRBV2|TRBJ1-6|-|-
TGTGCCAGCAGTGAATTTCAGGGCAATTCACCCCTCCACTTT
CASSEFQGNSPLHF
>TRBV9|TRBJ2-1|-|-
TGTGCCAGCAGCGTAGCGGGGAATGAGCAGTTCTTC
CASSVAGNEQFF
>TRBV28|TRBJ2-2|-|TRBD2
TGTGCCAGCAGTTCCGCTCGGGGAGGGACCGGGGAGCTGTTTTTT
CASSSARGGTGELFF
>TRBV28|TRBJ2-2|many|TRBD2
TGTGCCAGCAGTTTACGGGGGGTCCACACCGGGGAGCTGTTTTTT
CASSLRGVHTGELFF
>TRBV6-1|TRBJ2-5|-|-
TGTGCCAGCAGTGAAGCGAGATGGGGACGGGTCCAAGAGACCCAGTACTTC
CASSEARWGRVQETQYF
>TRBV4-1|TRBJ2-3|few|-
TGCGCCAGCAGCCAAGAATGGGGGAAGGGGGCAGATACGCAGTATTTT
CASSQEWGKGADTQYF
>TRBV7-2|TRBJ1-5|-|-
TGTGCCAGCAGCCAAGAGGGCGGCAATCAGCCCCAGCATTTT
CASSQEGGNQPQHF
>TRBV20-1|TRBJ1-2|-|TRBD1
TGCAGTGAGGACAGGGGGAAGGGCTACACCTTC
CSEDRGKGYTF
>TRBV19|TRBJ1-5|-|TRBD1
TGTGCCAGTTCCGGGACAGGGGAGGCTCAGCCCCAGCATTTT
CASSGTGEAQPQHF
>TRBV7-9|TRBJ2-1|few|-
TGTGCCAGCAGCCAACGGCGGGGCAATGAGCAGTTCTTC
CASSQRRGNEQFF
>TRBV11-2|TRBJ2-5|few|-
TGTGCCAGCAGCTTAGCGGGTGAGACCCAGTACTTC
CASSLAGETQYF
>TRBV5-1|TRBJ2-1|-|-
TGCGCCAGCAGTGTTGGACTAATGAAAAATGAGCAGTTCTTC
CASSVGLMKNEQFF
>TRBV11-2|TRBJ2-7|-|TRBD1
TGTGCCAGCAGCACGACAGGGGGGGAGCAGTACTTC
CASSTTGGEQYF
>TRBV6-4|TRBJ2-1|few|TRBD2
TGTGCCAGCGGGACTAGCACAAATGAGCAGTTCTTC
CASGTSTNEQFF
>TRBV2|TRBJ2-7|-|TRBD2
TGTGCCAGCAGTGTCTTTAGCGGGAAAGCCTACGAGCAGTACTTC
CASSVFSGKAYEQYF
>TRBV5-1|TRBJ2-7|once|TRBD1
TGCGCCAGCAGCCCCGGGACAGGGACTCTCGAGCAGTACTTC
CASSPGTGTLEQYF
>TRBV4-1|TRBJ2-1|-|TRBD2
TGCGCCAGCAGCGCGGGACTAGCGGGAGTTTCCTACAATGAGCAGTTCTTC
CASSAGLAGVSYNEQFF
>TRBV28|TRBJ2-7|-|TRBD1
TGTGCCAGCAGCCCACAGGGGACCGAGCAGTACTTC
CASSPQGTEQYF
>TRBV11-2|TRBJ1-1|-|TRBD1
TGTGCCAGCAGCCCCGACAGGGACACTGAAGCTTTCTTT
CASSPDRDTEAFF
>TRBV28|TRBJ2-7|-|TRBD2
TGTGCCAGCAGCAGGACTAGCGGATACTACGAGCAGTACTTC
CASSRTSGYYEQYF
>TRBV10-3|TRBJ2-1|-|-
TGTGCCATCAAAGGCCTGCGGGGGCAATACAATGAGCAGTTCTTC
CAIKGLRGQYNEQFF
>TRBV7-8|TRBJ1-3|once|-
TGTGCCAGCAGCTCTCCCGCCACAGGGATCTCTGGAAACACCATATATTTT
CASSSPATGISGNTIYF
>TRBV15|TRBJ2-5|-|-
TGTGCCACCAGCAGGAACGTATTCATGGACACGGAGACCCAGTACTTC
CATSRNVFMDTETQYF
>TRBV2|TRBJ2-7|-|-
TGTGCCAGCAAATGGAACCAAAACTACGAGCAGTACTTC
CASKWNQNYEQYF
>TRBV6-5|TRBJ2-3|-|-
TGTGCCAGCAGCGGTATAGTGCCTGATACGCAGTATTTT
CASSGIVPDTQYF
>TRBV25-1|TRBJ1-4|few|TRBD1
TGTGCCAGCAGGGGAATCAGGGGGACTAATGAAAAACTGTTTTTT
CASRGIRGTNEKLFF
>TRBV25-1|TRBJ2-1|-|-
TGTGCCAGCAGGAGTAGTAACAATGAGCAGTTCTTC
CASRSSNNEQFF
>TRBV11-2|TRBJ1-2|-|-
TGTGCCAGCAGCTTAGACGGGAATGGCTACACCTTC
CASSLDGNGYTF
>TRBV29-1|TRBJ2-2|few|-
TGCAGCGCACCCCGAGCGGGGGAGCTGTTTTTT
CSAPRAGELFF
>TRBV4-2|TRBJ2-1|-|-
TGTGCCAGCAGCCAAGATCTCGGCAGATACAATGAGCAGTTCTTC
CASSQDLGRYNEQFF
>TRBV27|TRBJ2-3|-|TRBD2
TGTGCCAGCAGTTTCTGGACTAGCGGGGGCCACCCCACAGATACGCAGTATTTT
CASSFWTSGGHPTDTQYF
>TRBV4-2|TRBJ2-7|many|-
TGTGCCAGCAGCCAAGGGACACCCGACACGTCCTACGAGCAGTACTTC
CASSQGTPDTSYEQYF
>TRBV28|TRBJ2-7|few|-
TGTGCCAGCAGTTCCCTCGGTGGGGGCACTTATCTTGGGGGAGAGCAGTACTTC
CASSSLGGGTYLGGEQYF
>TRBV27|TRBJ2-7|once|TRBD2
TGTGCCAGCAGCGATCTAGCGGAAGGCATCTACGAGCAGTACTTC
CASSDLAEGIYEQYF
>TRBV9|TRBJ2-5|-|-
TGTGCCAGCAGCGCTAGGGAGACCCAGTACTTC
CASSARETQYF
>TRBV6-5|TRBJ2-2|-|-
TGTGCCAGAAGTCCACCGGGACCTCCAACCGGGGAGCTGTTTTTT
CARSPPGPPTGELFF
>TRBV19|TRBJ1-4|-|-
TGTGCCAGTACCTTGTTTCGGGGACGGGAGGAAAAACTGTTTTTT
CASTLFRGREEKLFF
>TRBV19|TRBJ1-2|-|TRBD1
TGTGCCAGTAGTACCGGGACAGAAAACTATGGCTACACCTTC
CASSTGTENYGYTF
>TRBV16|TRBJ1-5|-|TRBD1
TGTGCCAGCAGCCAATCGAAGGGAAGGGGGCATCAGCCCCAGCATTTT
CASSQSKGRGHQPQHF
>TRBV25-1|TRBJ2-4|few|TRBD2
TGTGCCAGCAGTGAAAGTAAGCGGGAAGCCCAAAACATTCAGTACTTC
CASSESKREAQNIQYF
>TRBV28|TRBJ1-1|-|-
TGTGCCAGCAGTTTAATCGGGAGCACTGAAGCTTTCTTT
CASSLIGSTEAFF
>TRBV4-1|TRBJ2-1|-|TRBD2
TGCGCCAGCAGCCAAGAGAGAGGGCGGGAGCGGCATGAGCAGTTCTTC
CASSQERGRERHEQFF
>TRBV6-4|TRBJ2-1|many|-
TGTGCCAGCAGTGACTCTCAAGAGAACAATGAGCAGTTCTTC
CASSDSQENNEQFF
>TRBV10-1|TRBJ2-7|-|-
TGCGCCAGCAGTGATATTGGCCTGGGGCTGGGCGAGCAGTACTTC
CASSDIGLGLGEQYF
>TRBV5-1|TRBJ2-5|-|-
TGCGCCAGCAGCCCCGCGACGGGATACCAAGAGACCCAGTACTTC
CASSPATGYQETQYF
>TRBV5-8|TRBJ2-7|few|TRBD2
TGTGCCAGCAGCAGGGCCGGGAGGGGGTCCTACGAGCAGTACTTC
CASSRAGRGSYEQYF
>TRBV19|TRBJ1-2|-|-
TGTGCCAGTAGTATGTCATCCCTGTATGGCTACACCTTC
CASSMSSLYGYTF
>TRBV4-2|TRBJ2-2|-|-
TGTGCCAGCAGCCCTAACCGGACCCCAACCGGGGAGCTGTTTTTT
CASSPNRTPTGELFF